This T cell receptor (beta chain) was captured in a study of brain metastases from non-small cell lung cancer. The study, taken as a whole, reports: Expanded T-cell clones appeared in around 68% of brain metastases over primaries. TCR repertoires overlapped largely between brain metastases and matched primaries. T-cell infiltration was lower in brain metastases than primaries (P < 0.001).

Sequenced by immunoSEQ multiplex PCR; TCRdb stores in-frame clones only, minus some. The sample contains over 2,000 clones, around 83% of which appear only once. A word on this clone: Its specificity is not known.

The CDR3 consists of 15 residues. CDR1 and CDR2 (germline): SGHTA, FQGNSA. Trimming removed 1 base from V and 5 bases from J, with 11 bases in between. This chain uses TRBV7-2 with TRBJ1-4; perhaps TRBD1 as D (6 bases). The TCR originated in a donor aged 40 or older with non-small cell lung cancer. What was sequenced was tissue from a brain metastasis. The CDR3 is CASSLVRGHNEKLFF. The CDR3 nucleotides read TGTGCCAGCAGCTTAGTCCGGGGACACAATGAAAAACTGTTTTTT.